This T cell receptor beta chain was profiled in a study of cytomegalovirus exposure and HLA in healthy donors. 13 Jbeta primers and 60 Vbeta primers were used for the PCR. The repertoire was sequenced with immunoSEQ multiplex PCR; TCRdb's copy has only in-frame clones and lacks some. The sample contains around 270,000 clones, 75% to 85% of which appear only once. The germline V gene encodes CDR1 SGHTS and CDR2 YDEGEE. The CDR3 contains 18 residues. V dropped 4 bases and J dropped 2; count of bases not matched to a gene: 12. This clonotype was sampled from a girl aged 2-9 years in good health and CMV-seronegative. The rearrangement links TRBV5-8 to TRBJ2-3; 11 bases agree with TRBD2. Sequencing input: PBMCs. The CDR3 protein is CASSPHWLAGGITDTQYF. CDR3 nucleotides: TGTGCCAGCAGCCCACACTGGCTAGCGGGAGGCATCACAGATACGCAGTATTTT.